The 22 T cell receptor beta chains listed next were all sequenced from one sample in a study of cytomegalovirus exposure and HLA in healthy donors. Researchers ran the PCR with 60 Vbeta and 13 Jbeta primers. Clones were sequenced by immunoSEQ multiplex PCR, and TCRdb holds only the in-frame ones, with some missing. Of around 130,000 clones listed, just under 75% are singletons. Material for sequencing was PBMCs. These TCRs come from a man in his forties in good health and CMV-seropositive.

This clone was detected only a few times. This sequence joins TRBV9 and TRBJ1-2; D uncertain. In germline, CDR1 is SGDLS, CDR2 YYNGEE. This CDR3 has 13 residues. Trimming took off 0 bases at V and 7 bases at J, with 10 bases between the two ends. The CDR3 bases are TGTGCCAGCAGCGTAGCCCACTCGAGTGGCTACACCTTC. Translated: CASSVAHSSGYTF.

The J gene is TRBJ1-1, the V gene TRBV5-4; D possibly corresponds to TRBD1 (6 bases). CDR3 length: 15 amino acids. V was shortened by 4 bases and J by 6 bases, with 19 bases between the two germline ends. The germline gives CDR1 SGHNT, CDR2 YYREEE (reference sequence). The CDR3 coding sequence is TGTGCCAGCAGCCCTGGGACATTGAGAACGGCTGAAGCTTTCTTT. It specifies CASSPGTLRTAEAFF.

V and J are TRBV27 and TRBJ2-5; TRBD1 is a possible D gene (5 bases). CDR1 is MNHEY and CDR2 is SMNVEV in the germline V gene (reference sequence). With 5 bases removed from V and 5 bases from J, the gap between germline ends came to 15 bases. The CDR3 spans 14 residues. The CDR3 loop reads CASSVGRDWETQYF. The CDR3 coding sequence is TGTGCCAGCAGTGTGGGCAGGGATTGGGAGACCCAGTACTTC.

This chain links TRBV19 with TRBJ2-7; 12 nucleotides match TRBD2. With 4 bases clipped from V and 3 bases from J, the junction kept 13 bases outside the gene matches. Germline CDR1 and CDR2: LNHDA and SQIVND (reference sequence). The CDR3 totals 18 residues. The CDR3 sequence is CASSTRTVGLAGNYEQYF. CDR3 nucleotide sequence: TGTGCCAGTAGTACTAGGACAGTAGGACTAGCGGGAAACTACGAGCAGTACTTC.

This chain's CDR3 is CASSLGTGGSYEQYF. The CDR3 DNA follows: TGTGCCAGCAGCTTAGGGACAGGGGGCTCCTACGAGCAGTACTTC. This chain uses TRBV7-6 with TRBJ2-7, with 10 bases aligning to TRBD1. The CDR3 spans 15 residues. With V trimmed by 1 base and J by 0 bases, 0 bases remained unmatched. The V gene's germline CDR1 is SGHVS and CDR2 FNYEAQ.

In DNA, the CDR3 is TGTGCCAGCAGTTCGACAGGGGGCTCCTACGAGCAGTACTTC. Protein sequence: CASSSTGGSYEQYF. V gene TRBV27 combines with J gene TRBJ2-7; 9 nucleotides align to TRBD1. V gave up 4 bases and J gave up 0 bases; unmatched junction bases: 1. Germline CDR1 reads MNHEY; CDR2 reads SMNVEV (reference sequence). The CDR3 runs to 14 residues.

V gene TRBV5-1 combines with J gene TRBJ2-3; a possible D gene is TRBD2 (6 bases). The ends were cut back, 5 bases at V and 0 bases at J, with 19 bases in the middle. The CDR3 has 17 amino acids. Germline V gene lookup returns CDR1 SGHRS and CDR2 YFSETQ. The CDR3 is CASRGSWGGLSTDTQYF. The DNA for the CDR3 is TGCGCCAGCAGGGGCAGTTGGGGAGGACTTAGCACAGATACGCAGTATTTT.

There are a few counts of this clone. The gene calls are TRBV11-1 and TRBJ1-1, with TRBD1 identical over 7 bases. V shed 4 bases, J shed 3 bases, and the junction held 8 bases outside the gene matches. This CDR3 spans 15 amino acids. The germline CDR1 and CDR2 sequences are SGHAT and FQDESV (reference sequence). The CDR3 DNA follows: TGTGCCAGCAGCTCCCCCGAGACAGGGTACACTGAAGCTTTCTTT. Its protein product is CASSSPETGYTEAFF.

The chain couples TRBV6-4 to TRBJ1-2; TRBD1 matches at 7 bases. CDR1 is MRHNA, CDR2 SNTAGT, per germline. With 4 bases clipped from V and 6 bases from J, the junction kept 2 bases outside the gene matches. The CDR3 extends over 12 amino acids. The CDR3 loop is CASSAGGHGYTF. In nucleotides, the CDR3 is TGTGCCAGCAGTGCAGGGGGGCATGGCTACACCTTC.

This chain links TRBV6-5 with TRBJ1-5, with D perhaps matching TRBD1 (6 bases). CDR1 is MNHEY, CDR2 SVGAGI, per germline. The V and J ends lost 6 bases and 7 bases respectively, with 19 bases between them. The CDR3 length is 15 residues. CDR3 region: CASRPLGGLGQPQHF. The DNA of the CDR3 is TGTGCCAGCAGGCCCCTCGGGGGGCTTGGACAGCCCCAGCATTTT.

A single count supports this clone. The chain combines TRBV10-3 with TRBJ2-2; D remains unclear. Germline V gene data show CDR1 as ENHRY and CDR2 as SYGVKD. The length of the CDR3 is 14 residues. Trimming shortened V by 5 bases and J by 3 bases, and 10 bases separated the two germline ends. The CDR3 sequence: CAISIDGYTGELFF. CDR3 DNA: TGTGCCATCAGTATAGACGGGTACACCGGGGAGCTGTTTTTT.

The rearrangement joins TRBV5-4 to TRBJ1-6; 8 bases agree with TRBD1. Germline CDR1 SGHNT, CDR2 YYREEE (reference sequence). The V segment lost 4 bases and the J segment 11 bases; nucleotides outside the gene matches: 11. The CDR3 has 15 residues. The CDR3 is CASSLRDRLSAPLHF. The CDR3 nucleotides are TGTGCCAGCAGCCTCCGGGACAGGCTTAGTGCACCCCTCCACTTT.

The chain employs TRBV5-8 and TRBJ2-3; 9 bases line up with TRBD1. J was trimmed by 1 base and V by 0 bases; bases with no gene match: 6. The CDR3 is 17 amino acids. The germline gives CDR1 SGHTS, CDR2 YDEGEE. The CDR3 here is CASSLEGTGHRTDTQYF. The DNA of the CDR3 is TGTGCCAGCAGCTTGGAGGGGACAGGGCACCGCACAGATACGCAGTATTTT.

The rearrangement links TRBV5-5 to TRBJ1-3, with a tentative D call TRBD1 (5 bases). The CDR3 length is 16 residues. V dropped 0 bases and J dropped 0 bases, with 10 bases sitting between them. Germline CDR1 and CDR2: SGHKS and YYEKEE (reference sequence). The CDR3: CASSLAAGHSGNTIYF. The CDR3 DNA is TGTGCCAGCAGCTTGGCGGCAGGACACTCTGGAAACACCATATATTTT.

The CDR3 protein is CASSLDFQANYGYTF. CDR3 bases: TGCGCCAGCAGCTTGGATTTTCAGGCCAACTATGGCTACACCTTC. The rearrangement joins TRBV5-1 to TRBJ1-2; no clear D gene. This CDR3 is 15 amino acids long. CDR1 and CDR2 (germline): SGHRS, YFSETQ. The V gene lost 0 bases and the J gene lost 2 bases, with 11 bases spanning the gap.

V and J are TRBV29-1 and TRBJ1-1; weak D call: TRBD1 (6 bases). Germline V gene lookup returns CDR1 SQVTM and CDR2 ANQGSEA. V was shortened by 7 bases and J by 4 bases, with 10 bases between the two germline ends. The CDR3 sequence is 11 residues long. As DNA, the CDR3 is TGCAGCGCGGGGACATCCACTGAAGCTTTCTTT. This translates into CSAGTSTEAFF.

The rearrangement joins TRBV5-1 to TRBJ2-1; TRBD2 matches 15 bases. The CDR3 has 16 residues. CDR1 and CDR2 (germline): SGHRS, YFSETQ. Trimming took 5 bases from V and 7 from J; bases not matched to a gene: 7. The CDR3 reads CASSFGLAGGPNEQFF. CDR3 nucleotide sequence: TGCGCCAGCAGTTTCGGACTAGCGGGGGGGCCGAATGAGCAGTTCTTC.

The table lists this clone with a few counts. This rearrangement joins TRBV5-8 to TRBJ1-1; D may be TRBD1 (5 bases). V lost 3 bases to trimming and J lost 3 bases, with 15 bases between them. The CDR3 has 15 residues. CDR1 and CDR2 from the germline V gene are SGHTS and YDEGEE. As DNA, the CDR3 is TGTGCCAGCAGCTACACCGCAGGAGGGGACACTGAAGCTTTCTTT. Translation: CASSYTAGGDTEAFF.

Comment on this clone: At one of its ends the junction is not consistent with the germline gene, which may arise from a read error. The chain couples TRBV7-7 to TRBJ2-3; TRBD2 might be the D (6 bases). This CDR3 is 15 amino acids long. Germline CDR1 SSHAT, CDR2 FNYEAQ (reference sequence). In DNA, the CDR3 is TGTGCTAGCAGCTTAACGGGAGCAATCACAGATACGCAGTATTTT. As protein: CASSLTGAITDTQYF.

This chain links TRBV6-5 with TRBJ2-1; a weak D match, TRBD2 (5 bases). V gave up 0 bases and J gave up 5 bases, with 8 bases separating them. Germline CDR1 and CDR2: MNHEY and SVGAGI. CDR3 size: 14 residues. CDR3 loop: CASSYSSGNNEQFF. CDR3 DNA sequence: TGTGCCAGCAGTTACTCTTCGGGAAACAATGAGCAGTTCTTC.

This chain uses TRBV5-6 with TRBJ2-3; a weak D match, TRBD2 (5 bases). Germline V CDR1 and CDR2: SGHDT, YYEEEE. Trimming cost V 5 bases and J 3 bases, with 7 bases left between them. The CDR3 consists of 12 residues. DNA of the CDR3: TGTGCCAGCAGTTCGGGGACAGATACGCAGTATTTT. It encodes CASSSGTDTQYF.

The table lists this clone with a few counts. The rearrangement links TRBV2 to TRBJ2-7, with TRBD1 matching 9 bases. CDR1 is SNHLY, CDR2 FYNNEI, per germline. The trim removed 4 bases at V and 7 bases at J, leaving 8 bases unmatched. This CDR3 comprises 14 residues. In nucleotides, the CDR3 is TGTGCCAGCAGTGGCTTACAGGGGGCTTGGGAGCAGTACTTC. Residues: CASSGLQGAWEQYF. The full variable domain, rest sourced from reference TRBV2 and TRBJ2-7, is EPEVTQTPSHQVTQMGQEVILRCVPISNHLYFYWYRQILGQKVEFLVSFYNNEISEKSEIFDDQFSVERPDGSNFTLKIRSTKLEDSAMYFCASSGLQGAWEQYFGPGTRLTVT.